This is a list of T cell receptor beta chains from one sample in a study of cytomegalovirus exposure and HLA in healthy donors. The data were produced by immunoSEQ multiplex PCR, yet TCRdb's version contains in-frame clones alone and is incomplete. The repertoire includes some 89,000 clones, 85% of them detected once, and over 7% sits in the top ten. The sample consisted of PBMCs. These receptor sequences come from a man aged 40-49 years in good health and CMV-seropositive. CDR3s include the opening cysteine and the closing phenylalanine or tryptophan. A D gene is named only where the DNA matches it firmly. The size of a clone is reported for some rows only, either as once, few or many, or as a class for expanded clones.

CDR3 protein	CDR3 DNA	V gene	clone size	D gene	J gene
CASSRDFETQYF	TGTGCCAGCAGCCGGGACTTTGAGACCCAGTACTTC	TRBV7-9	NA	NA	TRBJ2-5
CASSSHAGVVHEKLFF	TGTGCCAGCAGTTCCCATGCCGGGGTTGTTCATGAAAAACTGTTTTTT	TRBV27	NA	NA	TRBJ1-4
CASGRGQSYGYTF	TGTGCTAGTGGCAGGGGACAGAGCTATGGCTACACCTTC	TRBV12-5	NA	TRBD1	TRBJ1-2
CASRVRDKAPRSYNEQFF	TGTGCCAGCAGGGTCAGGGACAAGGCGCCACGTTCCTACAATGAGCAGTTCTTC	TRBV27	NA	NA	TRBJ2-1
CASSPGQGQYNEQFF	TGTGCCAGCAGTCCGGGACAGGGCCAATACAATGAGCAGTTCTTC	TRBV4-2	NA	TRBD1	TRBJ2-1
CASSLGGLGGQETQYF	TGCGCCAGCAGCTTGGGGGGACTAGGGGGCCAAGAGACCCAGTACTTC	TRBV5-1	NA	TRBD2	TRBJ2-5
CASSGTGTSGLAETQYF	TGCGCCAGCAGCGGGACCGGGACTAGCGGGTTGGCAGAGACCCAGTACTTC	TRBV5-1	NA	TRBD2	TRBJ2-5
CAIRTGQGSTDTQYF	TGTGCCATCAGAACCGGACAGGGTAGCACAGATACGCAGTATTTT	TRBV10-3	NA	TRBD1	TRBJ2-3
CASSPPGQGNYGYTF	TGTGCCAGCAGCCCACCGGGACAGGGGAACTATGGCTACACCTTC	TRBV5-4	NA	TRBD1	TRBJ1-2
CAISSGGAPDTQYF	TGTGCCATCAGTAGCGGGGGGGCCCCAGATACGCAGTATTTT	TRBV10-3	few	TRBD2	TRBJ2-3
CASSLGQERRNTEAFF	TGTGCCAGCAGCCTAGGACAAGAGCGGCGGAACACTGAAGCTTTCTTT	TRBV7-8	NA	NA	TRBJ1-1
CASSLTVQGNYGYTF	TGTGCCAGCAGCCTGACGGTACAGGGGAATTATGGCTACACCTTC	TRBV7-9	NA	TRBD1	TRBJ1-2
CASSLVAGSNSPLHF	TGTGCCAGCAGCTTGGTTGCAGGGTCGAATTCACCCCTCCACTTT	TRBV5-4	NA	NA	TRBJ1-6
CASSLSLGASPLHF	TGCGCCAGCAGCTTGTCCCTTGGGGCTTCACCCCTCCACTTT	TRBV5-1	NA	NA	TRBJ1-6
CASRIPGLADSYEQYF	TGTGCCAGCAGAATCCCGGGACTAGCGGATTCCTACGAGCAGTACTTC	TRBV28	NA	TRBD2	TRBJ2-7
CASSLLAGGPYEQYF	TGCGCCAGCAGCTTACTAGCGGGAGGACCTTACGAGCAGTACTTC	TRBV5-1	NA	TRBD2	TRBJ2-7
CASSRDRGPEQYF	TGTGCCAGCAGCCGGGACAGGGGGCCCGAGCAGTACTTC	TRBV5-4	NA	TRBD1	TRBJ2-7
CASSSSTGGSYEQYF	TGTGCCAGCAGCTCCTCGACAGGGGGTTCCTACGAGCAGTACTTC	TRBV11-2	NA	TRBD1	TRBJ2-7
CASSHRTGNGGNTIYF	TGTGCCAGCAGCCATAGGACGGGAAACGGGGGAAACACCATATATTTT	TRBV11-3	NA	NA	TRBJ1-3
CASRRTTSGGNPPYEQYF	TGCGCCAGCAGACGCACTACTAGCGGGGGTAATCCTCCCTACGAGCAGTACTTC	TRBV5-1	NA	TRBD2	TRBJ2-7
CASRERTGDILLTMATPSDYGYTF	NA	TRBV19	NA	NA	TRBJ1-2
CASSLVAGGTYEQYF	TGCGCCAGCAGCTTGGTTGCAGGGGGGACCTACGAGCAGTACTTC	TRBV5-1	NA	NA	TRBJ2-7
CAWSVRGQGPLRYTF	TGTGCCTGGAGTGTTCGGGGACAAGGGCCCCTCCGCTACACCTTC	TRBV30	NA	NA	TRBJ1-2
CASRSGTGGVSDTQYF	TGTGCCAGCAGGTCCGGGACAGGGGGTGTGTCAGATACGCAGTATTTT	TRBV5-5	NA	TRBD1	TRBJ2-3
CASSMLTGANYGYTF	TGTGCCAGTAGTATGTTGACAGGGGCTAACTATGGCTACACCTTC	TRBV19	NA	TRBD1	TRBJ1-2
CASSNGDSLTADTQYF	TGTGCCAGCAGCAACGGGGACAGCCTGACGGCAGATACGCAGTATTTT	TRBV7-3	NA	TRBD1	TRBJ2-3
CASDIDRSETQYF	TGTGCTAGTGACATTGACAGGTCAGAGACCCAGTACTTC	TRBV12-5	NA	NA	TRBJ2-5
CASSFRTPGQGNQPQHF	TGTGCCAGCAGTTTTCGCACGCCGGGACAGGGCAATCAGCCCCAGCATTTT	TRBV27	few	TRBD1	TRBJ1-5
CASSVEATGELFF	TGTGCCAGCAGTGTTGAGGCGACCGGGGAGCTGTTTTTT	TRBV2	NA	NA	TRBJ2-2